The clone carrying this TCR beta chain has a count of ten or more. The CDR3 runs 14 residues. V was clipped by 9 bases and J by 5 bases; unmatched bases: 11. Germline V lookup: CDR1 KGHDR, CDR2 SFDVKD. This entry comes from a study of patients and donors after allogeneic stem cell transplantation. TCRdb passed the RT-PCR reads through MiXCR, listing each CDR3 protein once. The sample has 190,000 or so distinct CDR3 sequences; 40% to 45% are singletons. The sample taken for sequencing was blood, either unsorted or a sorted T cell fraction (not recorded which). The receptor comes from a human donor who was either an allogeneic HSCT recipient or a stem cell or donor lymphocyte infusion donor (not recorded which). It is not recorded whose cells these are; they may come from a transplant donor. The V and J genes are TRBV24-1 and TRBJ1-1; the match to TRBD1 covers 7 bases. Here the CDR3 reads CATLTDREKTEAFF. As DNA, the CDR3 is TGTGCCACCCTTACCGACAGGGAGAAAACTGAAGCTTTCTTT.